A selection of T cell receptor beta chains follows, all from one sample in a study of T cells in Graves' hyperthyroidism and ophthalmopathy. TCRdb re-analysed the multiplex PCR reads in MiXCR, keeping a single row per CDR3 protein. The table includes roughly 700,000 distinct CDR3 sequences, approximately 15% detected once. Sequenced input: blood. These TCRs come from a young woman with Graves' hyperthyroidism. Each CDR3 is given with its conserved first and last residue. A D gene is named only where the DNA matches it firmly. Size is omitted from some rows. Given values are once, few, many or a class for expanded clones.

>many|TRBJ1-1|-|TRBV27
CASSRDFAGVNTEAFF
TGTGCCAGCAGTCGGGACTTCGCTGGTGTGAACACTGAAGCTTTCTTT
>many|TRBJ2-1|-|TRBV27
CASNPISGLRSEQFF
TGTGCCAGCAACCCGATATCGGGACTTCGGAGTGAGCAGTTCTTC
>few|TRBJ2-7|TRBD1|TRBV7-9
CASSHRDREREQYF
TGTGCCAGCAGCCACCGGGACAGGGAGAGGGAGCAGTACTTC
>-|TRBJ2-7|-|TRBV29-1
CSARLRGAYEQYF
TGCAGCGCCCGTCTCCGCGGCGCCTACGAGCAGTACTTC
>-|TRBJ2-1|-|TRBV2
CASRTGTPAQEQFF
TGTGCCAGCAGAACCGGGACGCCTGCCCAGGAGCAGTTCTTC
>many|TRBJ2-7|TRBD1|TRBV3-1
CASSPEGQGIYEQYF
TGTGCCAGCAGCCCAGAAGGACAGGGGATCTACGAGCAGTACTTC
>many|TRBJ1-2|-|TRBV30
CALGRIRRGYTF
TGTGCCTTAGGACGCATCCGGCGGGGCTACACCTTC
>-|TRBJ2-7|-|TRBV10-3
CVISESGHRDYEQYF
TGTGTCATCAGTGAGTCTGGCCATCGGGACTACGAGCAGTACTTC
>many|TRBJ2-1|TRBD1|TRBV11-3
CASSLGTVLYNEQFF
TGTGCCAGCAGCTTGGGGACAGTATTATACAATGAGCAGTTCTTC
>-|TRBJ2-1|TRBD2|TRBV6-2/TRBV6-3
CASRNSGSDHNEQFF
TGTGCCAGCAGGAATAGCGGGAGCGATCACAATGAGCAGTTCTTC
>many|TRBJ1-2|TRBD1|TRBV4-3
CASSAVDSGGYGYTF
TGCGCCAGCAGCGCCGTCGATTCAGGGGGCTATGGCTACACCTTC
>-|TRBJ2-2|-|TRBV9
CASSVGGGQNTGELFF
TGTGCCAGCAGCGTAGGGGGCGGGCAGAACACCGGGGAGCTGTTTTTT
>few|TRBJ2-7|TRBD1|TRBV19
CASSPRDRDWPEQYF
TGTGCCAGTAGTCCCCGGGACAGGGATTGGCCCGAGCAGTACTTC
>few|TRBJ2-3|-|TRBV11-2
CASSRSRGLGGDTQYF
TGTGCCAGCAGCCGCAGCCGGGGACTCGGTGGAGATACGCAGTATTTT
>-|TRBJ1-2|-|TRBV4-3
CASSPSRGASNYGYTF
TGCGCCAGCAGCCCGTCCCGGGGGGCGTCAAACTATGGCTACACCTTC
>-|TRBJ1-1|-|TRBV6-2/TRBV6-3
CASRTRDKLNTEAFF
TGTGCCAGCAGGACCCGGGACAAATTGAACACTGAAGCTTTCTTT
>many|TRBJ1-4|-|TRBV30
CAYRDKGVEKLFF
TGTGCCTACCGGGACAAAGGCGTTGAAAAACTGTTTTTT
>many|TRBJ2-3|TRBD2|TRBV28
CASSSSGREGDTQYF
TGTGCCAGCAGTTCCAGCGGGAGGGAGGGGGATACGCAGTATTTT
>-|TRBJ1-6|-|TRBV7-4
CASSTNLNSPLHF
TGTGCCAGCAGCACAAACCTGAATTCACCCCTCCACTTT
>many|TRBJ2-2|-|TRBV2
CASGEGVNTGELFF
TGTGCCAGCGGCGAAGGGGTGAACACCGGGGAGCTGTTTTTT
>few|TRBJ2-7|TRBD1|TRBV6-5
CASSYLGTGYYEQYF
TGTGCCAGCAGTTACCTCGGGACAGGATACTACGAGCAGTACTTC
>few|TRBJ2-1|-|TRBV7-9
CASSPPKNEQFF
TGTGCCAGCAGCCCCCCTAAGAATGAGCAGTTCTTC
>many|TRBJ2-7|TRBD1|TRBV7-8
CASSLGARTGSSYEQYF
TGTGCCAGCAGCTTAGGTGCTCGGACAGGGAGCTCCTACGAGCAGTACTTC
>many|TRBJ1-6|TRBD1|TRBV27
CASSPNARQGNHSPLHF
TGTGCCAGCAGTCCCAACGCCCGACAGGGAAATCATTCACCCCTCCACTTT
>-|TRBJ2-1|TRBD2|TRBV10-3
CAISVTGTSGNEQFF
TGTGCCATCAGTGTCACCGGGACTAGCGGAAATGAGCAGTTCTTC
>-|TRBJ2-3|-|TRBV2
CASSEWLRNTDTQYF
TGTGCCAGCAGTGAATGGTTGCGGAACACAGATACGCAGTATTTT
>few|TRBJ2-3|-|TRBV6-2/TRBV6-3
CASSYSNQGGTQYF
TGTGCCAGCAGTTACTCAAACCAGGGAGGTACGCAGTATTTT
>-|TRBJ2-3|TRBD1|TRBV18
CASSPDRVRTDTQYF
TGTGCCAGCTCACCGGACAGGGTACGGACAGATACGCAGTATTTT
>many|TRBJ2-7|-|TRBV30
CAWSVRHFSYEQYF
TGTGCCTGGAGTGTGCGACACTTCTCCTACGAGCAGTACTTC
>few|TRBJ2-1|-|TRBV30
CAWSVDDEQFF
TGTGCCTGGAGTGTAGACGATGAGCAGTTCTTC
>many|TRBJ2-7|-|TRBV28
CASSSHRLYEQYF
TGTGCCAGCAGTTCACACCGTCTCTACGAGCAGTACTTC
>few|TRBJ2-3|TRBD2|TRBV9
CASSVESGIQVDTQYF
TGTGCCAGCAGCGTAGAGAGCGGGATTCAGGTAGATACGCAGTATTTT
>few|TRBJ2-5|-|TRBV27
CATRGQGWETQYF
TGTGCCACTAGGGGCCAGGGATGGGAGACCCAGTACTTC
>-|TRBJ1-4|-|TRBV7-9
CASSSGTGTVNEKLFF
TGTGCCAGCAGCTCAGGGACCGGGACGGTTAATGAAAAACTGTTTTTT
>many|TRBJ2-7|-|TRBV28
CASRPQGSWEQYF
TGTGCCAGCAGACCGCAGGGATCCTGGGAGCAGTACTTC
>many|TRBJ2-3|-|TRBV20-1
CSGTSLAKITQYF
TGCAGTGGTACTAGCCTCGCCAAAATTACGCAGTATTTT
>-|TRBJ1-4|-|TRBV6-9
CASISDRTNEKLFF
TGTGCCAGCATTTCGGACAGAACTAATGAAAAACTGTTTTTT
>many|TRBJ1-1|TRBD1|TRBV7-2
CASSPRQGAGTEAFF
TGTGCCAGCAGCCCCCGACAGGGGGCGGGCACTGAAGCTTTCTTT
>-|TRBJ2-1|TRBD2|TRBV12-3/TRBV12-4
CASTSGLAGGGEFF
TGTGCCAGCACCTCGGGACTAGCGGGAGGGGGGGAGTTCTTC
>many|TRBJ1-2|-|TRBV20-1
CSARDGSFYGYTF
TGCAGTGCTAGGGATGGCAGTTTTTATGGCTACACCTTC
>few|TRBJ1-4|-|TRBV29-1
CSVESGGTEKLFF
TGCAGCGTTGAAAGCGGCGGGACCGAAAAACTGTTTTTT
>few|TRBJ2-1|TRBD2|TRBV6-5
CASSYGLAGKVEQFF
TGTGCCAGCAGTTACGGACTAGCGGGGAAGGTTGAGCAGTTCTTC
>-|TRBJ1-2|TRBD1|TRBV11-2
CASTPIRSGQLYGYTF
TGTGCCAGCACCCCCATAAGGTCGGGACAGCTCTATGGCTACACCTTC
>-|TRBJ1-3|-|TRBV6-1
CASSPTGGVRGNTIYF
TGTGCCAGCAGTCCCACGGGTGGGGTGAGAGGAAACACCATATATTTT
>few|TRBJ2-5|TRBD2|TRBV13
CASSSFLAGVLETQYF
TGTGCCAGCAGCTCCTTTCTAGCGGGAGTTTTAGAGACCCAGTACTTC
>many|TRBJ1-1|-|TRBV20-1
CSAIGSRSTEAFF
TGCAGTGCCATAGGATCCCGGAGCACTGAAGCTTTCTTT
>many|TRBJ2-3|-|TRBV30
CAWSGLSADTQYF
TGTGCCTGGAGCGGCCTTAGCGCAGATACGCAGTATTTT
>few|TRBJ2-1|TRBD2|TRBV25-1
CASTSGRYGEQFF
TGTGCCAGCACCAGCGGGAGATATGGTGAGCAGTTCTTC
>few|TRBJ2-3|-|TRBV4-2
CASSQVTPADTQYF
TGTGCCAGCAGCCAAGTTACCCCAGCAGATACGCAGTATTTT
>many|TRBJ1-1|-|TRBV4-3
CASSQARPGMDTEAFF
TGCGCCAGCAGCCAAGCTAGGCCAGGGATGGACACTGAAGCTTTCTTT
>many|TRBJ2-4|-|TRBV6-2/TRBV6-3
CASSYFAGEDIQYF
TGTGCCAGCAGTTACTTTGCGGGCGAGGACATTCAGTACTTC
>many|TRBJ2-2|-|TRBV2
CASSYRDTGELFF
TGTGCCAGCAGTTACAGGGATACCGGGGAGCTGTTTTTT
>-|TRBJ2-3|-|TRBV18
CASSAASGTDTQYF
TGTGCCAGCTCAGCAGCTAGCGGCACAGATACGCAGTATTTT
>-|TRBJ2-3|TRBD2|TRBV30
CAWSVPGTSGRGDTQYF
TGTGCCTGGAGTGTACCCGGGACTAGCGGGAGGGGAGATACGCAGTATTTT
>many|TRBJ2-7|-|TRBV28
CASSTPKGRSYEQYF
TGTGCCAGCAGTACACCGAAAGGCCGCTCCTACGAGCAGTACTTC
>few|TRBJ2-3|TRBD1|TRBV19
CASSWTGDRTDTQYF
TGTGCCAGTAGTTGGACAGGAGACCGCACAGATACGCAGTATTTT
>many|TRBJ2-7|-|TRBV18
CASSQNRAEQYF
TGTGCCAGCTCCCAAAACAGGGCCGAGCAGTACTTC
>-|TRBJ2-1|-|TRBV12-3/TRBV12-4
CASSPRSRSPAVSSYNEQFF
TGTGCCAGCAGTCCTCGAAGTCGGAGCCCAGCTGTCAGCTCCTACAATGAGCAGTTCTTC
>many|TRBJ1-2|TRBD1|TRBV7-2
CASSLGTGGIYGYTF
TGTGCCAGCAGCTTGGGGACAGGAGGGATCTATGGCTACACCTTC
>-|TRBJ2-3|-|TRBV2
CASSAREGASADTQYF
TGTGCCAGCAGCGCTCGGGAGGGGGCAAGCGCAGATACGCAGTATTTT